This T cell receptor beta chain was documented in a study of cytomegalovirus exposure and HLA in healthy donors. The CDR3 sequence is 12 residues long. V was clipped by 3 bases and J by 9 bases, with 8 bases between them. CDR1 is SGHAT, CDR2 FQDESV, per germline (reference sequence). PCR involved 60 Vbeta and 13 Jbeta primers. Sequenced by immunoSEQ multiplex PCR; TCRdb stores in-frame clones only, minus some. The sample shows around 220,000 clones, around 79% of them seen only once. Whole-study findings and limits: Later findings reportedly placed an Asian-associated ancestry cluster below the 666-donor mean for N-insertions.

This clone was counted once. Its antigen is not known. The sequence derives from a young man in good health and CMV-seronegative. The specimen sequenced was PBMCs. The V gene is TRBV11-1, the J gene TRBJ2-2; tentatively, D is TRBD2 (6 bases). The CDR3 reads CASSLGGRELFF. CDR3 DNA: TGTGCCAGCAGCTTGGGGGGAAGGGAGCTGTTTTTT.